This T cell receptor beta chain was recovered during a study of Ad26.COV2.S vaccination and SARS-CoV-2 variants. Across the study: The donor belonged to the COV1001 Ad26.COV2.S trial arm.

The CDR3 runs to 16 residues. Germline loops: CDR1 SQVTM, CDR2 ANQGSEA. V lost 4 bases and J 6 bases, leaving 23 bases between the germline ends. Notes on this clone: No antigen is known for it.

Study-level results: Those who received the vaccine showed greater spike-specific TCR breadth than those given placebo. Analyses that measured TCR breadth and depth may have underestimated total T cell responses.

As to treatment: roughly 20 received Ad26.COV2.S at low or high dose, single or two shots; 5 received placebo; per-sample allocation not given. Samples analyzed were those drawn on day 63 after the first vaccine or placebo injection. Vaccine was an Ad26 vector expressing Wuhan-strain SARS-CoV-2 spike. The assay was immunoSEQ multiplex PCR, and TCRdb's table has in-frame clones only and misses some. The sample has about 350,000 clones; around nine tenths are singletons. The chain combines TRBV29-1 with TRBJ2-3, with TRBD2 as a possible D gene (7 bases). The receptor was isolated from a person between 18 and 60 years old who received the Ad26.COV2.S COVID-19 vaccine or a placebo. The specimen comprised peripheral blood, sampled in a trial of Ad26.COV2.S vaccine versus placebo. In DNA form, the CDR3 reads TGCAGCGTTGGAGGGGGATCGGCAGGGACTACGGATACGCAGTATTTT. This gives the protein CSVGGGSAGTTDTQYF.